These T cell receptor beta chains were read from a single sample in a study of blood T cell repertoires in COVID-19. Produced via immunoSEQ multiplex PCR; TCRdb's table is partial and in-frame only. The sample shows approximately 90,000 clones, approximately 80% of them seen only once. The sample taken for sequencing was peripheral blood. Receptors were obtained from a man in his fifties or sixties with acute or convalescent COVID-19. The CDR3 runs from the conserved cysteine through the conserved F or W. A D gene is named only where the DNA matches it firmly. Size tells how often a clone was seen (once, few, many) or the class of an expanded clone, and some rows leave it out.

>many|TRBV7-2|.|TRBJ1-1
TGTGCCACCTCGCGGGTGGGGTCGAACACTGAAGCTTTCTTT
CATSRVGSNTEAFF
>.|TRBV5-1|.|TRBJ2-2
TGCGCCAGCAGCCCGGCCCCGGAGGCCGGGGAGCTGTTTTTT
CASSPAPEAGELFF
>few|TRBV18|.|TRBJ1-5
TGTGCCAGCTCACCTGACAGGATCAATCAGCCCCAGCATTTT
CASSPDRINQPQHF
>.|TRBV11-3|TRBD2|TRBJ2-2
TGTGCCAGCAGCCCGCGGGGGGGCTGGGGGGGGCCGAACACCGGGGAGCTGTTTTTT
CASSPRGGWGGPNTGELFF
>.|TRBV28|.|TRBJ2-7
TGTGCCAGCAGTTTATTTCGGGGGTCCGGCTCCGAGCAGTACTTC
CASSLFRGSGSEQYF
>.|TRBV18|.|TRBJ1-3
TGTGCCAGCTCACCACCAGGGGCTGGAAACACCATATATTTT
CASSPPGAGNTIYF
>.|TRBV2|TRBD2|TRBJ2-3
TGTGCCAGCACCTGGACTAGCGGGAGTTTAGGAGATACGCAGTATTTT
CASTWTSGSLGDTQYF
>.|TRBV18|TRBD1|TRBJ1-1
TGTGCCAGCTCAAACGGATGGGACAGCGAAGCTTTCTTT
CASSNGWDSEAFF
>.|TRBV18|TRBD2|TRBJ2-2
TGTGCCAGCTCACCACCGGGACTAACCACCGGGGAGCTGTTTTTT
CASSPPGLTTGELFF
>.|TRBV6-5|.|TRBJ2-6
TGTGCCAGCAGTTACTCACATACTGGGGCCAACGTCCTGACTTTC
CASSYSHTGANVLTF
>.|TRBV28|.|TRBJ2-1
TGTGCCAGCAGTCTACAGGGTGCGGCCTACAATGAGCAGTTCTTC
CASSLQGAAYNEQFF
>.|TRBV6-5|.|TRBJ1-2
TGTGCCAGCAGTAAGGGGGAAGGGGCCCGCTATGGCTACACCTTC
CASSKGEGARYGYTF
>.|TRBV10-1|.|TRBJ2-1
TGCGCCAGCACGGCCGGGAGCTCCTACAATGAGCAGTTCTTC
CASTAGSSYNEQFF
>.|TRBV10-3|TRBD2|TRBJ2-3
TGTGCCATCAGTCCGGGACTAGCGGGGGAACCCCCCACAGATACGCAGTATTTT
CAISPGLAGEPPTDTQYF
>few|TRBV7-2|TRBD1|TRBJ2-2
TGTGCCAGCAGCCCGGGACAGTACACCGGGGAGCTGTTTTTT
CASSPGQYTGELFF
>.|TRBV2|TRBD1|TRBJ1-4
TGTGCCAGCAGCTTGAACGTAAACAGGGGTAATGAAAAACTGTTTTTT
CASSLNVNRGNEKLFF
>.|TRBV7-9|TRBD1|TRBJ1-2
TGTGCCAGCAGCTTAGCGGCACAGGGGGCTGATGGCTACACCTTC
CASSLAAQGADGYTF
>once|TRBV10-3|TRBD1|TRBJ1-1
TGTGCCATCACCCGGGACAGGGAGAGTAACACTGAAGCTTTCTTT
CAITRDRESNTEAFF
>.|TRBV5-1|TRBD1|TRBJ2-2
TGCGCCAGCAGCCCGGGACAGGAAAAAACCGGGGAGCTGTTTTTT
CASSPGQEKTGELFF
>.|TRBV2|TRBD1|TRBJ2-2
TGTGCCACCGGGACAGGAGGAGGCACCGGGGAGCTGTTTTTT
CATGTGGGTGELFF
>few|TRBV6-5|TRBD2|TRBJ2-7
TGTGCCAGCAGTTACTCGTCTAGCGGGGGGTTTGTGCAAAACTTC
CASSYSSSGGFVQNF
>.|TRBV4-3|.|TRBJ1-4
TGCGCCAGCAGCCAAGATCACTGGCAGGGCGGTGAAAAACTGTTTTTT
CASSQDHWQGGEKLFF
>.|TRBV6-5|TRBD1|TRBJ1-6
TGTGCCAGTCAACAGGGGGTTAATTCACCCCTCCACTTT
CASQQGVNSPLHF
>.|TRBV19|TRBD1|TRBJ1-2
TGTGCCAGTAGTCAGGGGGTAGGCGGTGGCTATGGCTACACCTTC
CASSQGVGGGYGYTF
>few|TRBV3-1/TRBV3-2|TRBD1|TRBJ2-7
TGTGCCAGCAGCCAAGATTGGACAGGACTCTACGAGCAGTACTTC
CASSQDWTGLYEQYF
>.|TRBV7-9|.|TRBJ1-6
TGTGCCAGCAGCCCGGACACCAGATCTTCACCCCTCCACTTT
CASSPDTRSSPLHF
>.|TRBV29-1|TRBD1|TRBJ1-1
TGCAGCTTTGGGGACAGGGAAGCTTTCTTT
CSFGDREAFF
>.|TRBV7-9|TRBD1|TRBJ1-2
TGTGCCAGCAGCTTCCTCTGGACAGGGGGGATGAGCTATGGCTACACCTTC
CASSFLWTGGMSYGYTF
>.|TRBV3-1/TRBV3-2|.|TRBJ1-3
TGTGCCAGCAGCCAACACAGGGATGGAAACACCATATATTTT
CASSQHRDGNTIYF
>.|TRBV18|TRBD2|TRBJ2-1
TGTGCCAGCTCACCACCCAAAGCGGGAGCCTCCTACAATGAGCAGTTCTTC
CASSPPKAGASYNEQFF
>once|TRBV30|TRBD2|TRBJ2-1
TGTGCCTGGAGCTACGGGACTAGTGTCAATGAGCAGTTCTTC
CAWSYGTSVNEQFF
>.|TRBV6-6|TRBD2|TRBJ2-3
TGTGCCAGCAGTTGGCAGAGCGGGGGGCGGACAGATACGCAGTATTTT
CASSWQSGGRTDTQYF
>.|TRBV2|.|TRBJ1-3
TGTGCCAGCAGTGTCGACAGCAACTCTGGAAACACCATATATTTT
CASSVDSNSGNTIYF
>.|TRBV11-3|.|TRBJ2-6
TGTGCCAGCAGCAAGCGGACCTCATCTGGGGCCAACGTCCTGACTTTC
CASSKRTSSGANVLTF
>.|TRBV6-2/TRBV6-3|.|TRBJ2-7
TGTGCCAGCAGTTACTACAACTCCTACGAGCAGTACTTC
CASSYYNSYEQYF
>.|TRBV11-2|TRBD1|TRBJ1-2
TGTGCCAGCAGCCCACAGGGGGGGATTGGCTACACCTTC
CASSPQGGIGYTF
>.|TRBV30|.|TRBJ2-5
TGTGCCTGGAGTGTAAGGACAGTCCAAGAGACCCAGTACTTC
CAWSVRTVQETQYF
>.|TRBV11-3|TRBD1|TRBJ2-5
TGTGCCAGCAGCCCAGACAGGGGGGAGACCCAGTACTTC
CASSPDRGETQYF
>.|TRBV29-1|TRBD1|TRBJ2-6
TGCAGCGTTCAGGGTGAAGGGACAGCAATTAATAGCGTCCTGACTTTC
CSVQGEGTAINSVLTF
>many|TRBV7-2|TRBD1|TRBJ2-7
TGTGCCAGCAGCTTGGAGACAGGGGTCCCCTACGAGCAGTACTTC
CASSLETGVPYEQYF
>.|TRBV4-1|.|TRBJ2-7
TGCGCCAGCAGCCCCCCGAGCGGCTCCTACGAGCAGTACTTC
CASSPPSGSYEQYF
>.|TRBV10-3|TRBD1|TRBJ1-2
TGTGCCATCAGGATTGACAGGGGGCCGGATGGCTACACCTTC
CAIRIDRGPDGYTF
>.|TRBV29-1|TRBD1|TRBJ1-2
TGCAGCGTTGTGGGCCAGGGGGAAGACTATGGCTACACCTTC
CSVVGQGEDYGYTF
>.|TRBV9|TRBD2|TRBJ2-5
TGTGCCAGCAGCGTACTAGCGGGCCCCCAAGAGACCCAGTACTTC
CASSVLAGPQETQYF
>.|TRBV19|TRBD1|TRBJ2-3
TGTGCCAGTACCGGGATTGGGACAGGACACGGACTCACAGATACGCAGTATTTT
CASTGIGTGHGLTDTQYF